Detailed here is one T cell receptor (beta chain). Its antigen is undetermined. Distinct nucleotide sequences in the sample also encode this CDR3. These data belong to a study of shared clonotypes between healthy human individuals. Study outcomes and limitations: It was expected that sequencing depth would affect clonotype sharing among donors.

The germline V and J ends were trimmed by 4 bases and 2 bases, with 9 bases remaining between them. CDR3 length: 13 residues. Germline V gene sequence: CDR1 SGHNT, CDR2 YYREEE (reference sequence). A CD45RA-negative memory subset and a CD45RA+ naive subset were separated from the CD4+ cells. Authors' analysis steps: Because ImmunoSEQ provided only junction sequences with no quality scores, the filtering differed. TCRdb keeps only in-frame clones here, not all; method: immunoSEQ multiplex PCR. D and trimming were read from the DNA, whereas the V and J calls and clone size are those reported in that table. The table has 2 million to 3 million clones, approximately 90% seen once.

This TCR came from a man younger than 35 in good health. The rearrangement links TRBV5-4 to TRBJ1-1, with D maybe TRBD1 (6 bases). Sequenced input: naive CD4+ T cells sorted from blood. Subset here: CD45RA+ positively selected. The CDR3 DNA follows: TGTGCCAGCAGCGTGGACAGAAACACTGAAGCTTTCTTT. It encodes CASSVDRNTEAFF.